A few counts support the clone carrying this TCR beta chain. The protocol was immunoSEQ multiplex PCR, while the TCRdb copy is restricted to in-frame clones and leaves out a portion. The table shows roughly 230,000 clones, with roughly 81% occurring only once. The data were taken from a study of blood T cell repertoires in COVID-19. The CDR3 is 12 residues long. V was shortened by 7 bases and J by 8 bases, with 14 bases between the two germline ends. From germline, CDR1 is MDHEN and CDR2 SYDVKM. The specimen sequenced was PBMCs or T cells enriched from blood (not recorded which). This TCR came from a woman aged 50 to 60 who had been exposed to COVID-19. The genes are TRBV28 and TRBJ1-1; a possible D gene is TRBD1 (5 bases). The CDR3 region has the DNA TGTGCCAGCACTCGGGGGTATGCCGAAGCTTTCTTT. Its protein product is CASTRGYAEAFF.